This T cell receptor beta chain is from a study of CD4+ T cells in melanoma. Assay: immunoSEQ multiplex PCR; the TCRdb copy retains only in-frame clones and omits some. The sample has more than 13,000 clones, 80% to 85% seen once. Trimming removed 5 bases from V and 3 bases from J, with 8 bases in between. CDR1 MNHNS and CDR2 SASEGT come from the germline V gene. The CDR3 covers 13 residues. Sequenced: cells from a culture (not recorded whether cultured in vitro). This chain connects TRBV6-1 to TRBJ1-5, with D maybe TRBD1 (6 bases). This clonotype was obtained from a human donor with melanoma. The CDR3 loop reads CASSRQDNQPQHF. CDR3 DNA sequence: TGTGCCAGCAGTCGACAGGACAATCAGCCCCAGCATTTT.